Sequencing of this T cell receptor beta chain was carried out in a study of cytomegalovirus exposure and HLA in healthy donors. Study outcomes and limitations: The authors excluded some V segments, including TRBV6-2 and TRBV6-3, as indistinguishable. According to a later analysis, donors in an Asian-associated ancestry cluster reportedly had fewer N-insertions than the roughly 630-donor mean.

The PCR had 60 Vbeta and 13 Jbeta primers. Sequenced by immunoSEQ multiplex PCR; TCRdb stores in-frame clones only, minus some. Found here are 160,000 or so clones, 70% to 80% of them singletons; the top ten hold 1.5% to 1.9%. As for this clone: Its antigen is still unknown.

This CDR3 is built from 15 residues. Trimming removed 0 bases from V and 3 bases from J; junction bases left unmatched: 4. Germline CDR1 and CDR2: SGHTA and FQGNSA. Specimen: PBMCs. The J gene is TRBJ2-5, the V gene TRBV7-2, with TRBD2 matching over 7 bases. The receptor was derived from a man in his forties or fifties in good health and CMV-seronegative. The CDR3 DNA reads TGTGCCAGCAGCTTAGCGTCGCTAGCGGAAGAGACCCAGTACTTC. Translating it yields CASSLASLAEETQYF.